This T cell receptor (beta chain) was obtained from a study of blood T cell repertoires in COVID-19. Across the study: COVID-19 samples, acute and convalescent, were from the United States, Italy and Spain. Nucleic acid was either cDNA or gDNA, and it came from T cells, B-cell-depleted T cells, or PBMCs.

Source study methods: How many nucleated cells were present was estimated from reference gene primer amplification. Profiled with immunoSEQ multiplex PCR; TCRdb holds only in-frame clones, not every one. D and trimming come from the DNA, and the V and J calls and clone size come from that table. The data contain about 180,000 clones, about 89% of them singletons. The clonotype originates from a man younger than 30 who had recovered from COVID-19. The sample comprised peripheral blood.

The CDR3 here is CASSANRGLGDNEQFF. The CDR3, as DNA: TGTGCCAGTAGTGCCAACAGGGGGCTTGGGGACAATGAGCAGTTCTTC. The chain is built from TRBV19 and TRBJ2-1; 9 nucleotides match TRBD1. The V segment lost 5 bases and the J segment 5 bases; nucleotides outside the gene matches: 10. CDR1 and CDR2 (germline): LNHDA, SQIVND (reference sequence). This CDR3 is 16 amino acids long.